Shown below are 29 T cell receptor beta chains from a single sample sequenced in a study of blood T cell repertoires in COVID-19. The method was immunoSEQ multiplex PCR; TCRdb's version includes in-frame clones alone and lacks a portion of them. The repertoire has about 93,000 clones, roughly 87% of them found once; the top ten carry approximately 2%. Sequenced input: peripheral blood. These receptors all come from a man between 50 and 59 years old with acute or convalescent COVID-19.

The chain combines TRBV27 with TRBJ1-6; D remains unclear. The CDR3 has 15 residues. V was clipped by 5 bases and J by 7 bases, with 15 bases between them. CDR1 and CDR2 (germline): MNHEY, SMNVEV (reference sequence). The CDR3 spells CASSLSTSLNSPLHF. In DNA form, the CDR3 reads TGTGCCAGCAGTCTCAGTACGTCCTTGAATTCACCCCTCCACTTT.

CDR3 amino acids: CATAAGKEETQYF. The CDR3 nucleotides are TGTGCCACAGCCGCGGGGAAGGAAGAGACCCAGTACTTC. The chain joins TRBV10-3 to TRBJ2-5; a weak D match, TRBD2 (6 bases). The germline CDR1 and CDR2 sequences are ENHRY and SYGVKD. The length of the CDR3 is 13 residues. V was trimmed by 10 bases and J by 3 bases, leaving 15 bases between them.

This chain links TRBV28 with TRBJ2-7, with 10 bases matching TRBD1. The CDR3 runs to 14 residues. Per germline, CDR1 MDHEN and CDR2 SYDVKM. V lost 2 bases, J lost 12 bases, and 10 bases stayed unmatched. The CDR3 protein is CASSLTGTGATRYF. The CDR3 nucleotides are TGTGCCAGCAGTTTAACCGGGACAGGGGCCACGAGGTACTTC.

This chain links TRBV28 with TRBJ2-2; 9 bases agree with TRBD1. Per germline, CDR1 MDHEN and CDR2 SYDVKM. CDR3 length equals 15 residues. With V trimmed by 5 bases and J by 7 bases, 8 bases remained unmatched. The CDR3 DNA follows: TGTGCCAGCAGTCCTAACAGGGGGCTTATCGGGGAGCTGTTTTTT. Protein sequence: CASSPNRGLIGELFF.

This sequence joins TRBV5-1 and TRBJ1-1; D is uncertain. Germline CDR1 reads SGHRS; CDR2 reads YFSETQ. Trimming stripped 1 base from V and 2 bases from J, with 12 bases between. This CDR3 comprises 15 residues. The CDR3 loop reads CASSLSARLNTEAFF. CDR3 in DNA: TGCGCCAGCAGCTTGTCGGCCAGACTTAACACTGAAGCTTTCTTT.

The chain combines TRBV18 with TRBJ1-2, with 9 bases matching TRBD1. The CDR3 has 17 residues. V lost 4 bases and J lost 3; bases outside the gene matches: 12. CDR1 KGHSH and CDR2 LQKENI come from the germline V gene. In DNA form, the CDR3 reads TGTGCCAGCTCACTCGACCGGACAGGGGAGGGGCACTATGGCTACACCTTC. It yields the protein CASSLDRTGEGHYGYTF.

As concerns this clone: The same CDR3 also results from other DNA sequences found in this sample. The V call is TRBV7-2, the J call TRBJ1-5; a weak D match, TRBD1 (6 bases). This CDR3 has 17 residues. Germline CDR1 and CDR2: SGHTA and FQGNSA. V gave up 0 bases and J gave up 2 bases, with 14 bases separating them. In nucleotides, the CDR3 is TGTGCCAGCAGCTTAGCGCTAGGGGGGGCGGGCAATCAGCCCCAGCATTTT. Its translation is CASSLALGGAGNQPQHF.

The chain links TRBV19 to TRBJ2-2, with D unclear. The germline gives CDR1 LNHDA, CDR2 SQIVND (reference sequence). Between the trimmed V and J ends, which lost 3 bases and 0 bases, there was a span of 5 bases. This CDR3 has 14 residues. CDR3 DNA: TGTGCCAGTAGTATTCCAGCGAACACCGGGGAGCTGTTTTTT. As protein: CASSIPANTGELFF.

CDR3 in DNA: TGTGCCAGCAGCTTTACAGAGACAGACAATGAGCAGTTCTTC. Protein sequence: CASSFTETDNEQFF. This rearrangement joins TRBV7-8 to TRBJ2-1, with D possibly being TRBD1 (5 bases). Trimming shortened V by 3 bases and J by 5 bases, and 11 bases separated the two germline ends. CDR3 size: 14 residues. Germline assignment: CDR1 SGHVS and CDR2 FQNEAQ. The full variable domain, completed using reference TRBV7-8 and TRBJ2-1, is GAGVSQSPRYKVAKRGQDVALRCDPISGHVSLFWYQQALGQGPEFLTYFQNEAQLDKSGLPSDRFFAERPEGSVSTLKIQRTQQEDSAVYLCASSFTETDNEQFFGPGTRLTVL.

V usage is TRBV6-2 or TRBV6-3 and J usage is TRBJ2-3; D unresolved. V dropped 6 bases and J dropped 5 bases, with 9 bases sitting between them. The CDR3 extends over 12 amino acids. Germline V gives CDR1 MNHEY, CDR2 SVGEGT. CDR3 amino acids: CASSPRRDTQYF. CDR3 sequence (DNA): TGTGCCAGCAGCCCAAGGAGAGATACGCAGTATTTT.

CDR3 nucleotides: TGTGCCAGCAGCTTAGTCGGGAGAGTGTCAGATACGCAGTATTTT. Its protein is CASSLVGRVSDTQYF. This rearrangement joins TRBV7-9 to TRBJ2-3; D is perhaps TRBD2 (6 bases). CDR1 is SEHNR, CDR2 FQNEAQ, per germline (reference sequence). The V gene lost 1 base and the J gene lost 4 bases, with 12 bases spanning the gap. CDR3 length: 15 amino acids.

In its sample, this clone was seen once. The rearrangement joins TRBV6-5 to TRBJ1-2; weak D call: TRBD1 (5 bases). The CDR3 totals 15 residues. The germline CDR1 and CDR2 sequences are MNHEY and SVGAGI. V was cut by 10 bases and J by 7 bases, with 25 bases left in between. CDR3 sequence (DNA): TGTGCCACCCAGGCCGGGAGGGGAGGACTTCGTGGCTACACCTTC. Residues: CATQAGRGGLRGYTF.

The rearrangement uses TRBV28 and TRBJ1-5, with a tentative D call TRBD1 (6 bases). V shed 8 bases and J shed 1 base, with 12 bases lying between them. CDR1 is MDHEN and CDR2 is SYDVKM in the germline V gene. The CDR3 is 14 amino acids. This chain's CDR3 is CASQQGGSNQPQHF. The DNA of the CDR3 is TGTGCCAGCCAACAGGGTGGGAGCAATCAGCCCCAGCATTTT.

The chain couples TRBV4-1 to TRBJ1-6; tentatively, D is TRBD1 (5 bases). CDR3 length: 16 residues. CDR1 and CDR2 from the germline V gene are MGHRA and YSYEKL. V shed 1 base and J shed 10 bases, with 17 bases lying between them. The CDR3 sequence is CASSQAVLGRGSPLHF. CDR3 DNA: TGCGCCAGCAGCCAAGCGGTTTTAGGGAGGGGATCACCCCTCCACTTT.

This clone appeared a single time. This sequence joins TRBV10-3 and TRBJ2-7; D might be TRBD2 (5 bases). The CDR3 has 14 residues. V was shortened by 6 bases and J by 6 bases, with 18 bases between the two germline ends. Germline lookup yields CDR1 ENHRY and CDR2 SYGVKD. Here the CDR3 reads CAIRVEGNRGEQYF. Written as DNA, the CDR3 is TGTGCCATCAGGGTCGAGGGCAATCGCGGCGAGCAGTACTTC.

The chain employs TRBV3-1 (or the pseudogene TRBV3-2) and TRBJ2-1; D perhaps matches TRBD1 (5 bases). Germline-derived CDR1 and CDR2 are LGHDT and YNNKEL (reference sequence). The CDR3 extends over 15 amino acids. The germline V and J ends were trimmed by 0 bases and 10 bases, with 16 bases remaining between them. CDR3 in DNA: TGTGCCAGCAGCCAAGATTTGGCGGTTTCAGGGGAGCAGTTCTTC. Protein: CASSQDLAVSGEQFF.

This clone was seen once. The chain is built from TRBV21-1 and TRBJ2-5; no check of the table's D call, TRBD1, against the DNA was made. TRBV21-1 is a known pseudogene. This CDR3 region has 16 residues. The CDR3 bases are TGTGCCAGCAGCCCTCCCGGACAGGGAGGGGGAGAGACCCAGTACTTC. Protein sequence: CASSPPGQGGGETQYF.

CDR3 protein: CASSVGTGVKTQYF. In nucleotides, the CDR3 is TGTGCCAGCAGTGTTGGGACAGGGGTAAAGACCCAGTACTTC. This chain links TRBV2 with TRBJ2-5, with 10 bases matching TRBD1. The germline V gene has CDR1 SNHLY and CDR2 FYNNEI. The CDR3 is 14 residues long. V trimming: 4 bases; J trimming: 6 bases; junction bases outside the gene matches: 5.

The genes are TRBV2 and TRBJ2-7, with D perhaps TRBD2 (6 bases). Trimming took 6 bases from V and 4 from J, leaving 19 bases between them. The CDR3 is made up of 15 amino acids. The germline V gene encodes CDR1 SNHLY and CDR2 FYNNEI. The CDR3 DNA is TGTGCCAGCAGCCCGGGACTCGTCGGCCTATACGAGCAGTACGTC. As protein: CASSPGLVGLYEQYV.

The genes are TRBV19 and TRBJ1-2; D is unresolved. Trimming removed 4 bases at V and 5 bases at J, with 8 bases between. Germline CDR1 LNHDA, CDR2 SQIVND (reference sequence). This CDR3 region has 12 residues. In DNA, the CDR3 is TGTGCCAGTAGTACCTCGGGGTATGGCTACACCTTC. Its protein product is CASSTSGYGYTF.

This clone was observed a single time. The rearrangement uses TRBV11-3 and TRBJ2-3; 7 positions match TRBD1. The V segment lost 6 bases and the J segment 4 bases; nucleotides outside the gene matches: 16. CDR3 length equals 17 residues. Germline V lookup: CDR1 SGHNT, CDR2 YENEEA. Here the CDR3 DNA reads TGTGCCAGCAGTTCCAGGGACAGCCCGAACTCGGCAGATACGCAGTATTTT. Translation: CASSSRDSPNSADTQYF.

The V call is TRBV5-4, the J call TRBJ2-2; TRBD1 matches 8 bases. This CDR3 spans 15 amino acids. CDR1 and CDR2 (germline): SGHNT, YYREEE (reference sequence). The J segment lost 4 bases and the V segment lost 5 bases, leaving 7 bases of the junction unmatched. CDR3 sequence reads: CASSPGTGRTGELFF. As DNA, the CDR3 is TGTGCCAGCAGTCCCGGGACAGGCCGCACCGGGGAGCTGTTTTTT.

The V gene is TRBV2, the J gene TRBJ1-5; 8 bases are a match to TRBD1. Trimming at V came to 4 bases and at J to 5 bases, leaving 4 bases not matched to a gene. The CDR3 consists of 14 residues. Germline values: CDR1 SNHLY, CDR2 FYNNEI. The CDR3 is CASSAGQADQPQHF. CDR3 coding DNA: TGTGCCAGCAGTGCGGGACAGGCGGATCAGCCCCAGCATTTT.

The J gene is TRBJ1-2, the V gene TRBV5-6; TRBD1 might be the D (5 bases). CDR3 size: 15 residues. From germline, CDR1 is SGHDT and CDR2 YYEEEE. Trimming removed 3 bases at V and 3 bases at J, with 15 bases between. CDR3 sequence reads: CASSSRQLGYYGYTF. In DNA, the CDR3 is TGTGCCAGCAGCTCGCGACAGCTCGGGTACTATGGCTACACCTTC.

The sample holds one count of this clone. V gene TRBV6-6 combines with J gene TRBJ1-2; 8 bases map to TRBD1. This CDR3 is 13 amino acids long. J was trimmed by 7 bases and V by 5 bases; bases with no gene match: 6. The germline V gene encodes CDR1 MNHNY and CDR2 SVGAGI (reference sequence). The CDR3 nucleotides read TGTGCCAGCAGTCACAGGGGGTCGTTTGGCTACACCTTC. This translates into CASSHRGSFGYTF.

V usage is TRBV5-1 and J usage is TRBJ2-3; TRBD2 matches at 9 bases. V lost 1 base to trimming and J lost 2 bases; unmatched junction nucleotides: 11. This CDR3 is built from 18 residues. CDR1 and CDR2 from the germline V gene are SGHRS and YFSETQ. The CDR3 region is CASSLSSSGGLITDTQYF. The DNA of the CDR3 is TGCGCCAGCAGCTTGAGTAGCAGCGGGGGGCTAATCACAGATACGCAGTATTTT.

This clone occurred once. This rearrangement joins TRBV7-2 to TRBJ1-2; 7 bases are a match to TRBD1. V shed 5 bases and J 4 bases; nucleotides not matched to a gene: 13. The CDR3 is 16 amino acids. Per the germline V gene, CDR1 is SGHTA and CDR2 is FQGNSA. The CDR3 region is CASSPRQGVRAYGYTF. CDR3 DNA: TGTGCCAGCAGCCCCCGACAGGGAGTCCGGGCCTATGGCTACACCTTC.

This rearrangement joins TRBV4-1 to TRBJ2-2; TRBD2 might be the D (5 bases). Germline-derived CDR1 and CDR2 are MGHRA and YSYEKL. This CDR3 has 16 residues. Trimming cost V 0 bases and J 3 bases, with 11 bases left between them. CDR3 sequence (DNA): TGCGCCAGCAGCCAAGATGAGCTAGCCGACACCGGGGAGCTGTTTTTT. It codes for CASSQDELADTGELFF.

About this clone itself: The sample contains more than one DNA sequence encoding this CDR3. This chain links TRBV7-3 with TRBJ2-5, with no clear D. Germline V gene sequence: CDR1 SGHTA, CDR2 FQGTGA. The CDR3 totals 13 residues. Trimming took off 3 bases at V and 1 base at J, with 6 bases between the two ends. DNA for the CDR3: TGTGCCAGCAGCTTGAGTGGCCAAGAGACCCAGTACTTC. Translated, it gives CASSLSGQETQYF.